What follows are 15 T cell receptor beta chains derived from one specimen sequenced in a study of T cell responses to AZD1222 COVID-19 vaccine. Method: immunoSEQ multiplex PCR; TCRdb's copy keeps in-frame clones and lacks some. The table includes 90,000 to 130,000 clones, about 85% detected once. Sequenced here: peripheral blood, sampled on day 0 of AZD1222 vaccination. The receptors shown here come from an adult in good health.

The V gene is TRBV9, the J gene TRBJ2-1; tentative D call: TRBD1 (5 bases). The CDR3 consists of 15 residues. V lost 0 bases and J 2 bases, leaving 9 bases between the germline ends. CDR1 and CDR2 (germline): SGDLS, YYNGEE. CDR3 region: CASSVATGTYNEQFF. Here the CDR3 DNA reads TGTGCCAGCAGCGTAGCAACAGGAACCTACAATGAGCAGTTCTTC.

This chain uses TRBV24-1 with TRBJ1-5, with D unclear. The germline V gene encodes CDR1 KGHDR and CDR2 SFDVKD. This CDR3 comprises 13 residues. Trimming took off 1 base at V and 5 bases at J, with 5 bases between the two ends. The CDR3 DNA is TGTGCCACCAGTGATTTCATGGATCAGCCCCAGCATTTT. Translated: CATSDFMDQPQHF.

V is TRBV28 and J is TRBJ1-4, with D tentatively TRBD1 (5 bases). Trimming removed 8 bases at V and 0 bases at J, with 19 bases between. This CDR3 has 17 residues. Per the germline V gene, CDR1 is MDHEN and CDR2 is SYDVKM. The CDR3 DNA follows: TGTGCCAGCGGCAGGGCCCCTAAAATAACAACTAATGAAAAACTGTTTTTT. This translates into CASGRAPKITTNEKLFF. Complete variable domain (other parts from reference TRBV28 and TRBJ1-4): DVKVTQSSRYLVKRTGEKVFLECVQDMDHENMFWYRQDPGLGLRLIYFSYDVKMKEKGDIPEGYSVSREKKERFSLILESASTNQTSMYLCASGRAPKITTNEKLFFGSGTQLSVL.

The rearrangement joins TRBV19 to TRBJ1-5, with TRBD1 identical over 8 bases. V lost 4 bases to trimming and J lost 4 bases; unmatched junction nucleotides: 3. The CDR3 spans 14 residues. Per germline, CDR1 LNHDA and CDR2 SQIVND (reference sequence). CDR3 bases: TGTGCCAGTAGTACCCGACAGGGGAATCAGCCCCAGCATTTT. It yields the protein CASSTRQGNQPQHF. Looking up the rest from reference TRBV19 and TRBJ1-5 gives the full variable domain: DGGITQSPKYLFRKEGQNVTLSCEQNLNHDAMYWYRQDPGQGLRLIYYSQIVNDFQKGDIAEGYSVSREKKESFPLTVTSAQKNPTAFYLCASSTRQGNQPQHFGDGTRLSIL.

J is TRBJ2-5 and V is TRBV27, with 13 bases fitting TRBD2. There are 15 residues in the CDR3. Losses at the gene ends were 5 bases for V and 3 bases for J; bases not matched to a gene: 3. CDR1 is MNHEY and CDR2 is SMNVEV in the germline V gene (reference sequence). CDR3 loop: CASSNGLAGEETQYF. CDR3 nucleotides: TGTGCCAGCAGTAATGGACTAGCGGGAGAAGAGACCCAGTACTTC.

The V and J genes are TRBV5-1 and TRBJ2-3; TRBD1 matches at 12 bases. V dropped 7 bases and J dropped 1; count of bases not matched to a gene: 4. CDR3 size: 15 residues. Per the germline V gene, CDR1 is SGHRS and CDR2 is YFSETQ. The CDR3 DNA reads TGCGCCAGCGGACGGGACAGGGGGCGCACAGATACGCAGTATTTT. It codes for CASGRDRGRTDTQYF.

The chain employs TRBV2 and TRBJ1-1, with no clear D. V lost 3 bases to trimming and J lost 4 bases, with 18 bases between them. Germline V gene sequence: CDR1 SNHLY, CDR2 FYNNEI. The CDR3 has 16 residues. The DNA of the CDR3 is TGTGCCAGCAGTGATTTTGGGTTTGGGTCAAGCACTGAAGCTTTCTTT. Its translation is CASSDFGFGSSTEAFF.

The CDR3 sequence: CASSNYEGGVAFF. CDR3 nucleotide sequence: TGTGCCAGCAGTAACTACGAGGGGGGGGTAGCTTTCTTT. The chain has TRBV6-5 and TRBJ1-1, with a possible D match to TRBD1 (6 bases). The CDR3 is 13 amino acids. CDR1 is MNHEY, CDR2 SVGAGI, per germline. The ends were cut back, 5 bases at V and 10 bases at J, with 17 bases in the middle.

This clone appeared a single time. This chain uses TRBV9 with TRBJ1-1, with D possibly matching TRBD1 (6 bases). Per the germline V gene, CDR1 is SGDLS and CDR2 is YYNGEE. Trimming took off 3 bases at V and 5 bases at J, with 14 bases between the two ends. The CDR3 consists of 14 residues. CDR3 protein: CASSARGGRTEAFF. For the CDR3, the DNA is TGTGCCAGCAGCGCAAGGGGGGGACGGACTGAAGCTTTCTTT.

The V gene is TRBV18, the J gene TRBJ2-7; D is possibly TRBD1 or TRBD2 (5 bases each). Germline CDR1 is KGHSH and CDR2 is LQKENI. The CDR3 runs to 14 residues. Deletions cut 4 bases from V and 5 bases from J, with 15 bases between. The CDR3 nucleotides are TGTGCCAGCTCACGGGACCCGGCGCTCGACGAGCAGTACTTC. This sequence encodes CASSRDPALDEQYF. Based on the CDR3 plus reference TRBV18 and TRBJ2-7, the full variable domain is NAGVMQNPRHLVRRRGQEARLRCSPMKGHSHVYWYRQLPEEGLKFMVYLQKENIIDESGMPKERFSAEFPKEGPSILRIQQVVRGDSAAYFCASSRDPALDEQYFGPGTRLTVT.

This rearrangement joins TRBV28 to TRBJ1-2, with a possible D match to TRBD1 (5 bases). The length of the CDR3 is 14 residues. V was cut by 7 bases and J by 4 bases, with 16 bases left in between. Germline V lookup: CDR1 MDHEN, CDR2 SYDVKM. CDR3 protein: CASTSPTGAYGYTF. CDR3 coding DNA: TGTGCCAGCACCTCCCCCACAGGTGCCTATGGCTACACCTTC.

V and J are TRBV6-1 and TRBJ1-2; possible D gene TRBD1, 6 bases. Germline V gene sequence: CDR1 MNHNS, CDR2 SASEGT. The CDR3 has 16 amino acids. V lost 2 bases and J lost 4, with 17 bases in between. Here the CDR3 reads CASSEPRQASSYGYTF. CDR3 DNA: TGTGCCAGCAGTGAACCCCGACAGGCCTCTTCCTATGGCTACACCTTC.

The chain couples TRBV30 to TRBJ1-2; maybe TRBD1 (5 bases). CDR3 length: 12 residues. Germline V gives CDR1 GTSNPN, CDR2 SVGIG (reference sequence). The V gene lost 2 bases and the J gene lost 7 bases, with 11 bases spanning the gap. Here the CDR3 reads CAWSSGVGGYTF. The CDR3 region has the DNA TGTGCCTGGAGTTCGGGGGTGGGTGGCTACACCTTC.

V gene TRBV5-4 combines with J gene TRBJ2-2; D ambiguous. Germline lookup yields CDR1 SGHNT and CDR2 YYREEE (reference sequence). V lost 4 bases, J lost 5 bases, and 6 bases lay in between. The CDR3 has 12 residues. The CDR3 DNA sequence: TGTGCCAGCAGCCAGACGACCGGGGAGCTGTTTTTT. As protein: CASSQTTGELFF. Full variable domain (missing parts from reference TRBV5-4 and TRBJ2-2): ETGVTQSPTHLIKTRGQQVTLRCSSQSGHNTVSWYQQALGQGPQFIFQYYREEENGRGNFPPRFSGLQFPNYSSELNVNALELDDSALYLCASSQTTGELFFGEGSRLTVL.

A remark on this clone: An end of the junction differs from the germline gene, which may be a read error. The rearrangement links TRBV6-1 to TRBJ1-2; no clear D. The CDR3 loop spans 13 amino acids. From germline, CDR1 is MNHNS and CDR2 SASEGT. The CDR3 region is CASNEGLWYGYTF. CDR3 DNA: TGTGCCAGCAATGAAGGGTTGTGGTATGGCTACACCTTC.